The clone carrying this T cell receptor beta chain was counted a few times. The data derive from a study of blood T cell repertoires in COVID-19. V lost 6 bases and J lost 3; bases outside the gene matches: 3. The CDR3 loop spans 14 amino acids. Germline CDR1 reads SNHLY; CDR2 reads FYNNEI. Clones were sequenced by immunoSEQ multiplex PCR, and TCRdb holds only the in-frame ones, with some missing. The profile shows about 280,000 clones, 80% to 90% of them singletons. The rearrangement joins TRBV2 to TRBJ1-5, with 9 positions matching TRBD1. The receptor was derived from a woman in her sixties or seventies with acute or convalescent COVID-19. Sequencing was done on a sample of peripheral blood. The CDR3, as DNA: TGTGCCAGCAGCGCACAGGGGGCCAATCAGCCCCAGCATTTT. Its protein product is CASSAQGANQPQHF. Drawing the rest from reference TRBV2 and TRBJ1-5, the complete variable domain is EPEVTQTPSHQVTQMGQEVILRCVPISNHLYFYWYRQILGQKVEFLVSFYNNEISEKSEIFDDQFSVERPDGSNFTLKIRSTKLEDSAMYFCASSAQGANQPQHFGDGTRLSIL.